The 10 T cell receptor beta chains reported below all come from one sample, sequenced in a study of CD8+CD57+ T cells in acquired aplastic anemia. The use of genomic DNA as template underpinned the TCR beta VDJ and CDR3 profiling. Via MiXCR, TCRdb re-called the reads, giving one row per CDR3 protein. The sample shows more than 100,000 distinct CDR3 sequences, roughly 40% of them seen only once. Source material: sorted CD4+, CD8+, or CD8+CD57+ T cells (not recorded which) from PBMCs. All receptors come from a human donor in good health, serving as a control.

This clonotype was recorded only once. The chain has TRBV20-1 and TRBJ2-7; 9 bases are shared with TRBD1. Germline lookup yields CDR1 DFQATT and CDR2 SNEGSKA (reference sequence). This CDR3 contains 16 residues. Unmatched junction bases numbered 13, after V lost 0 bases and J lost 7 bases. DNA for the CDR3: TGCAGTGCTAGAGATTCAGGGCGACAGGGGGAGCGAGAGCAGTACTTC. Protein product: CSARDSGRQGEREQYF.

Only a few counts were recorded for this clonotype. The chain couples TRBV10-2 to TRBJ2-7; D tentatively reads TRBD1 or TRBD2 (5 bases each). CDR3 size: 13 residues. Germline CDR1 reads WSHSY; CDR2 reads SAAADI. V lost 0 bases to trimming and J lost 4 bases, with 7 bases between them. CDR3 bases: TGCGCCAGCAGTGAGTCCGGGGCGTACGAGCAGTACTTC. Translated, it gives CASSESGAYEQYF.

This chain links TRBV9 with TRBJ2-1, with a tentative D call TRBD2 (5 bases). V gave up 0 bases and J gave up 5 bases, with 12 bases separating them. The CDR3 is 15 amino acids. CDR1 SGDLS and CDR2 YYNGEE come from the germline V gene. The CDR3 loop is CASSVAGSADNEQFF. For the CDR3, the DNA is TGTGCCAGCAGCGTAGCAGGTAGCGCCGACAATGAGCAGTTCTTC.

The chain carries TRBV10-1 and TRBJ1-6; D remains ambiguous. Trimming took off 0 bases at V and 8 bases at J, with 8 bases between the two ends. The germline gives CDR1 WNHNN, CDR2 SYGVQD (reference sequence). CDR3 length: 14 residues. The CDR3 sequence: CASSESNADSPLHF. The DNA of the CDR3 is TGCGCCAGCAGTGAGTCGAATGCGGATTCACCCCTCCACTTT.

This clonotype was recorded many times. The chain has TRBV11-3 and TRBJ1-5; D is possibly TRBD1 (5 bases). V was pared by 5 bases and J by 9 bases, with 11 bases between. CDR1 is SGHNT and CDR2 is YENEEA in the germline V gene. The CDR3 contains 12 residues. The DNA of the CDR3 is TGTGCCAGCAGCCAATGGGGGGGGCCCCAGCATTTT. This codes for CASSQWGGPQHF.

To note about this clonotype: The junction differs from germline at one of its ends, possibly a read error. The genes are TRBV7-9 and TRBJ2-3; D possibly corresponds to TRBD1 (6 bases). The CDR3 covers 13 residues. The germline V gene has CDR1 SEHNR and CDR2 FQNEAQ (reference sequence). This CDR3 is CAGSRTVTGTQYF. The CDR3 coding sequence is TGTGCCGGCAGCAGGACTGTGACAGGTACGCAGTATTTT.

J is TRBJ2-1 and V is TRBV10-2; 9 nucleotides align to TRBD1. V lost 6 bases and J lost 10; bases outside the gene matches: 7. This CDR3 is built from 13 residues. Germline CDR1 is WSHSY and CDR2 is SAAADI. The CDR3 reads CASRSGQGGEQFF. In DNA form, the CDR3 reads TGCGCCAGCAGATCGGGACAGGGAGGCGAGCAGTTCTTC.

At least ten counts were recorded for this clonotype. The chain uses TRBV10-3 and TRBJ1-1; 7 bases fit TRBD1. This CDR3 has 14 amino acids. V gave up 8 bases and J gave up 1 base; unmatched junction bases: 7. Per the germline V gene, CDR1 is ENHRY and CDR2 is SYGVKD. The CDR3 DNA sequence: TGTGCCATCGGTCAGGACAGGAAGAACACTGAAGCTTTCTTT. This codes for CAIGQDRKNTEAFF.

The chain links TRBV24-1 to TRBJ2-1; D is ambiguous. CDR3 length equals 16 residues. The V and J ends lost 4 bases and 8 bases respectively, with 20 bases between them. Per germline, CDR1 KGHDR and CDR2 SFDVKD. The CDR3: CATSETSGRAVDEQFF. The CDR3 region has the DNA TGTGCCACCAGTGAGACGTCAGGACGAGCTGTGGATGAGCAGTTCTTC.

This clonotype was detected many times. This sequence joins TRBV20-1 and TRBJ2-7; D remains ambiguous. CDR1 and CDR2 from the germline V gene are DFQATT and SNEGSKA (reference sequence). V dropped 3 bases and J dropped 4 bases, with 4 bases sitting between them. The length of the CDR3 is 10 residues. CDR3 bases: TGCAGTGCTAGTCCTTACGAGCAGTACTTC. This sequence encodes CSASPYEQYF.